The 22 T cell receptor beta chains in this list originate from one sample, sequenced in a study of blood T cell repertoires in COVID-19. Measured with immunoSEQ multiplex PCR; TCRdb has only the in-frame clones, and not every one. The data hold about 98,000 clones, with around nine tenths observed a single time. The sample comprised peripheral blood. These receptors came from a woman in her forties or fifties with COVID-19, enrolled during active disease.

The chain is built from TRBV5-1 and TRBJ2-3; TRBD2 matches at 8 bases. The germline V gene encodes CDR1 SGHRS and CDR2 YFSETQ. Trimming at V came to 0 bases and at J to 1 base, leaving 10 bases not matched to a gene. The CDR3 spans 18 residues. In DNA form, the CDR3 reads TGCGCCAGCAGCTTGGATGGGACTAGACCACGAGGCACAGATACGCAGTATTTT. This encodes CASSLDGTRPRGTDTQYF.

This clone is judged medium-sized (0.01 to 0.1%). The V gene is TRBV29-1, the J gene TRBJ1-2, with D unclear. V gave up 6 bases and J gave up 4 bases, with 18 bases separating them. The germline CDR1 and CDR2 sequences are SQVTM and ANQGSEA. There are 14 residues in the CDR3. The CDR3 DNA reads as TGCAGCGTCCCCCGTGGGGTGGGAGGCTATGGCTACACCTTC. Translated, it gives CSVPRGVGGYGYTF.

V usage is TRBV5-6 and J usage is TRBJ1-1, with D perhaps matching TRBD1 (6 bases). Trimming stripped 7 bases from V and 1 base from J, with 14 bases between. Germline V gene data show CDR1 as SGHDT and CDR2 as YYEEEE. The CDR3 is 14 residues long. The DNA for the CDR3 is TGTGCCAGCCTGACACAGGGAAGGAACACTGAAGCTTTCTTT. It is translated as CASLTQGRNTEAFF.

This clone showed up just once. This chain connects TRBV5-1 to TRBJ1-2; 7 bases are a match to TRBD1. V shed 0 bases, J shed 2 bases, and the junction held 4 bases outside the gene matches. This CDR3 spans 15 amino acids. The germline V gene has CDR1 SGHRS and CDR2 YFSETQ. The CDR3 loop reads CASSLEGGANYGYTF. CDR3 nucleotides: TGCGCCAGCAGCTTGGAAGGGGGCGCGAACTATGGCTACACCTTC.

V gene TRBV30 combines with J gene TRBJ1-3; perhaps TRBD1 as D (5 bases). Deletions cut 0 bases from V and 3 bases from J, with 15 bases between. This CDR3 has 16 amino acids. The germline gives CDR1 GTSNPN, CDR2 SVGIG (reference sequence). CDR3 region: CAWSVGREVNGNTIYF. The CDR3 DNA reads TGTGCCTGGAGTGTTGGCAGGGAGGTGAATGGAAACACCATATATTTT.

This clone was seen once. The V and J genes are TRBV27 and TRBJ1-5, with D possibly matching TRBD1 (6 bases). Deletions cut 2 bases from V and 9 bases from J, with 14 bases between. Germline lookup yields CDR1 MNHEY and CDR2 SMNVEV (reference sequence). This CDR3 is built from 14 residues. This CDR3 is CASSLMGARWPQHF. The CDR3 DNA is TGTGCCAGCAGTTTAATGGGGGCAAGGTGGCCCCAGCATTTT.

The CDR3 DNA follows: TGTGCCAGCAGTGGGACAGGGCGACAAGAGACCCAGTACTTC. Its protein product is CASSGTGRQETQYF. The rearrangement uses TRBV2 and TRBJ2-5; 8 nucleotides match TRBD1. Germline V CDR1 and CDR2: SNHLY, FYNNEI. The CDR3 runs to 14 residues. The trim removed 4 bases at V and 2 bases at J, leaving 3 bases unmatched.

The chain links TRBV5-1 to TRBJ1-3; 7 positions agree with TRBD1. CDR1 and CDR2 (germline): SGHRS, YFSETQ. CDR3 length equals 19 residues. V dropped 1 base and J dropped 5; count of bases not matched to a gene: 18. CDR3 nucleotides: TGCGCCAGCAGCTTGCTCCCATCCCCCCTCGGGACAGAAAGAAACACCATATATTTT. Residues: CASSLLPSPLGTERNTIYF.

The chain couples TRBV10-3 to TRBJ2-7; 10 nucleotides align to TRBD1. The V segment lost 0 bases and the J segment 2 bases; nucleotides outside the gene matches: 7. Germline CDR1 and CDR2: ENHRY and SYGVKD. The CDR3 covers 17 residues. The CDR3 protein is CAISESLFGTGAYEQYF. CDR3 DNA: TGTGCCATCAGTGAGTCGCTTTTCGGGACAGGGGCCTACGAGCAGTACTTC.

This clone was detected only a few times. The V and J genes are TRBV11-1 and TRBJ2-3, with a possible D match to TRBD2 (7 bases). This CDR3 spans 16 amino acids. Trimming shortened V by 3 bases and J by 1 base, and 14 bases separated the two germline ends. Germline values: CDR1 SGHAT, CDR2 FQDESV (reference sequence). The CDR3 bases are TGTGCCAGCAGCTTTGGGGGGGGGCAACGCACAGATACGCAGTATTTT. Amino acid sequence: CASSFGGGQRTDTQYF.

The rearrangement links TRBV2 to TRBJ1-6, with TRBD1 as a possible D gene (6 bases). The CDR3 is made up of 15 amino acids. The V gene lost 6 bases and the J gene lost 6 bases, with 15 bases spanning the gap. CDR1 and CDR2 from the germline V gene are SNHLY and FYNNEI. CDR3 DNA: TGTGCCAGCAGGGAACAGGGACTCCCTAATTCACCCCTCCACTTT. This encodes CASREQGLPNSPLHF. The complete variable domain, with remaining parts taken from reference TRBV2 and TRBJ1-6, reads EPEVTQTPSHQVTQMGQEVILRCVPISNHLYFYWYRQILGQKVEFLVSFYNNEISEKSEIFDDQFSVERPDGSNFTLKIRSTKLEDSAMYFCASREQGLPNSPLHFGNGTRLTVT.

V and J are TRBV9 and TRBJ2-1, with a weak D call TRBD2 (5 bases). The CDR3 totals 14 residues. Trimming removed 0 bases at V and 7 bases at J, with 11 bases between. Germline CDR1 is SGDLS and CDR2 is YYNGEE. CDR3 sequence: CASSVGTTRNEQFF. As DNA, the CDR3 is TGTGCCAGCAGCGTAGGAACCACTAGGAATGAGCAGTTCTTC.

The rearrangement joins TRBV7-7 to TRBJ2-5; D ambiguous. The germline V gene has CDR1 SSHAT and CDR2 FNYEAQ (reference sequence). This CDR3 spans 13 amino acids. Trimming removed 2 bases at V and 5 bases at J, with 9 bases between. The CDR3 is CASSLYYLETQYF. The CDR3 nucleotides are TGTGCCAGCAGCTTATACTATTTGGAGACCCAGTACTTC.

The chain recombines TRBV18 with TRBJ1-1; D remains ambiguous. Germline V gives CDR1 KGHSH, CDR2 LQKENI. CDR3 length: 15 amino acids. V was shortened by 4 bases and J by 1 base, with 13 bases between the two germline ends. As DNA, the CDR3 is TGTGCCAGCTCACTCGGGAGGGCACAGAACACTGAAGCTTTCTTT. Amino acid sequence: CASSLGRAQNTEAFF.

The chain links TRBV24-1 to TRBJ2-1; no clear D. The CDR3 extends over 13 amino acids. The V end was cut by 2 bases, the J end by 6 bases, with 7 bases between. The germline V gene has CDR1 KGHDR and CDR2 SFDVKD. CDR3 nucleotide sequence: TGTGCCACCAGTGATTACACAATCAATGAGCAGTTCTTC. It encodes CATSDYTINEQFF.

The chain employs TRBV5-8 and TRBJ1-5; no clear D gene. Germline V lookup: CDR1 SGHTS, CDR2 YDEGEE. V lost 2 bases and J lost 2, with 11 bases in between. CDR3 size: 15 residues. CDR3 DNA: TGTGCCAGCAGCTTTGGGTCAGCGCGCAATCAGCCCCAGCATTTT. It translates to CASSFGSARNQPQHF.

The V and J genes are TRBV7-8 and TRBJ2-7; weak D call: TRBD1 (6 bases). Trimming stripped 6 bases from V and 1 base from J, with 16 bases between. This CDR3 has 15 residues. Germline V CDR1 and CDR2: SGHVS, FQNEAQ. The CDR3 region has the DNA TGTGCCAGCAGTCCTACAGGGTGGGGGTCCTACGAGCAGTACTTC. It encodes CASSPTGWGSYEQYF.

The genes are TRBV6-6 and TRBJ1-5; the D is unclear. V was clipped by 3 bases and J by 0 bases, with 9 bases between them. CDR3 size: 15 residues. CDR1 and CDR2 from the germline V gene are MNHNY and SVGAGI (reference sequence). The CDR3 reads CASSYGPYSNQPQHF. As DNA, the CDR3 is TGTGCCAGCAGTTATGGGCCCTATAGCAATCAGCCCCAGCATTTT.

J is TRBJ1-2 and V is TRBV11-3; 8 positions agree with TRBD1. After removal of 1 base from V and 7 bases from J, the junction contained 5 bases not matched to a gene. The CDR3 has 14 residues. Germline V gene sequence: CDR1 SGHNT, CDR2 YENEEA. The CDR3 reads CASSLAQGASGYTF. In DNA, the CDR3 is TGTGCCAGCAGCTTAGCTCAGGGGGCGAGTGGCTACACCTTC.

This chain links TRBV12-3 or TRBV12-4 with TRBJ1-6; TRBD1 agrees at 9 bases. This CDR3 is built from 13 residues. Trimming at V came to 10 bases and at J to 6 bases, leaving 4 bases not matched to a gene. CDR3 DNA: TGTGCCACTGGGACAGGGATTAATTCACCCCTCCACTTT. As protein: CATGTGINSPLHF.

V is TRBV28 and J is TRBJ1-1; 9 bases fit TRBD1. CDR3 length: 15 residues. With 6 bases clipped from V and 5 bases from J, the junction kept 10 bases outside the gene matches. Germline V gene data show CDR1 as MDHEN and CDR2 as SYDVKM. Here the CDR3 reads CASRRTGGAGTEAFF. The DNA for the CDR3 is TGTGCCAGCAGACGCACAGGGGGCGCGGGGACTGAAGCTTTCTTT. The full variable domain, completed using reference TRBV28 and TRBJ1-1, is DVKVTQSSRYLVKRTGEKVFLECVQDMDHENMFWYRQDPGLGLRLIYFSYDVKMKEKGDIPEGYSVSREKKERFSLILESASTNQTSMYLCASRRTGGAGTEAFFGQGTRLTVV.

The chain carries TRBV6-1 and TRBJ1-2; no clear D. Trimming left V 3 bases short and J 2 bases short, with 7 bases between. The CDR3 is 13 amino acids. Germline lookup yields CDR1 MNHNS and CDR2 SASEGT. CDR3 in DNA: TGTGCCAGCAGTGACGGTATGAACTATGGCTACACCTTC. It specifies CASSDGMNYGYTF.